Following are 9 T cell receptor beta chains from one sample sequenced in a study of T cell clones after liver transplantation. The protocol was immunoSEQ multiplex PCR, while the TCRdb copy is restricted to in-frame clones and leaves out a portion. Of some 45,000 clones in the sample, roughly 84% were seen once. The sample here was CD4+ T cells from blood, taken 24 months after liver transplant. These receptors were taken from a human patient who received a liver transplant. Some of these T cells may belong to the graft donor.

The gene calls are TRBV10-1 and TRBJ2-7; TRBD2 is a possible D gene (7 bases). Germline V lookup: CDR1 WNHNN, CDR2 SYGVQD (reference sequence). Trimming took off 5 bases at V and 5 bases at J, with 19 bases between the two ends. The CDR3 loop spans 15 amino acids. The CDR3 loop is CASSPKGGGFHEQYF. The CDR3 DNA reads as TGCGCCAGCAGTCCAAAAGGGGGGGGCTTCCACGAGCAGTACTTC.

The V gene is TRBV15, the J gene TRBJ2-7; 9 bases fit TRBD1. The CDR3 runs 14 residues. Trimming cost V 8 bases and J 5 bases; bases outside gene matches: 10. Germline V gives CDR1 LNHNV, CDR2 YYDKDF (reference sequence). The CDR3 DNA reads TGTGCCACCGAAATAGGGACAGGGACCCACGAGCAGTACTTC. Residues: CATEIGTGTHEQYF.

The chain recombines TRBV19 with TRBJ2-6, with TRBD1 identical over 11 bases. The CDR3 spans 17 residues. Trimming removed 3 bases from V and 1 base from J; junction bases left unmatched: 2. Germline V gene lookup returns CDR1 LNHDA and CDR2 SQIVND (reference sequence). CDR3 sequence: CASSIGQGASGANVLTF. Written as DNA, the CDR3 is TGTGCCAGTAGTATTGGACAGGGGGCTTCTGGGGCCAACGTCCTGACTTTC.

The genes are TRBV5-6 and TRBJ1-1; possibly TRBD1 for D (6 bases). Looked up from germline, CDR1 is SGHDT and CDR2 is YYEEEE. The CDR3 is 13 residues long. V was shortened by 1 base and J by 5 bases, with 9 bases between the two germline ends. The CDR3 region is CASSLTGSTEAFF. CDR3 coding DNA: TGTGCCAGCAGCTTGACAGGGAGTACTGAAGCTTTCTTT.

V usage is TRBV2 and J usage is TRBJ1-2; D not resolved. V lost 6 bases to trimming and J lost 8 bases, with 16 bases between them. The CDR3 length is 13 residues. Per the germline V gene, CDR1 is SNHLY and CDR2 is FYNNEI. CDR3 sequence: CASRARGQGGYTF. For the CDR3, the DNA is TGTGCCAGCAGGGCTCGGGGTCAAGGGGGCTACACCTTC.

The V gene is TRBV7-6, the J gene TRBJ2-1; 9 nucleotides line up with TRBD2. This CDR3 region has 17 residues. The trim removed 5 bases at V and 6 bases at J, leaving 14 bases unmatched. CDR1 and CDR2 from the germline V gene are SGHVS and FNYEAQ. CDR3 region: CASSPKGLAGMGNEQFF. CDR3 in DNA: TGTGCCAGCAGCCCAAAAGGCCTAGCGGGGATGGGCAATGAGCAGTTCTTC.

The rearrangement uses TRBV6-5 and TRBJ1-1; no definite D call. Trimming left V 5 bases short and J 11 bases short, with 18 bases between. The CDR3 has 13 residues. Germline CDR1 is MNHEY and CDR2 is SVGAGI. CDR3 region: CASSGLDLAGAFF. The CDR3 DNA reads as TGTGCCAGCAGTGGACTGGACCTCGCGGGGGCTTTCTTT.

The V call is TRBV6-1, the J call TRBJ1-3, with D unresolved. The CDR3 is 13 amino acids. The germline V and J ends were trimmed by 8 bases and 0 bases, with 8 bases remaining between them. Germline CDR1 MNHNS, CDR2 SASEGT. The CDR3 sequence: CASRESSGNTIYF. For the CDR3, the DNA is TGTGCCAGCCGAGAAAGCTCTGGAAACACCATATATTTT.

The chain uses TRBV7-2 and TRBJ1-5, with D hard to call. The CDR3 is 16 amino acids. Germline V lookup: CDR1 SGHTA, CDR2 FQGNSA. With 5 bases removed from V and 1 base from J, the gap between germline ends came to 15 bases. In DNA form, the CDR3 reads TGTGCCAGCAGCCCGGGCCGTGTATCGAGCAATCAGCCCCAGCATTTT. Its protein is CASSPGRVSSNQPQHF.